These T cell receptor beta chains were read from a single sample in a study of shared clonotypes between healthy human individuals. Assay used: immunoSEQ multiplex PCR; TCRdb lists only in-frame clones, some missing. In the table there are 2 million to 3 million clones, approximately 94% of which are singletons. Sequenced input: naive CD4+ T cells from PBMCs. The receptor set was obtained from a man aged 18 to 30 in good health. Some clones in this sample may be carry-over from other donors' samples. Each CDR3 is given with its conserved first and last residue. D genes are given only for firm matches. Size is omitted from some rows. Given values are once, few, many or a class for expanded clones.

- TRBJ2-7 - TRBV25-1 CASSEPPYYEQYF TGTGCCAGCAGTGAGCCTCCCTACTACGAGCAGTACTTC
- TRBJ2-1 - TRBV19 CASSIGARYNEQFF TGTGCCAGTAGTATAGGAGCTAGGTACAATGAGCAGTTCTTC
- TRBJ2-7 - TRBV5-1 CASSLYLSYEQYF TGCGCCAGCAGCTTGTATTTGTCCTACGAGCAGTACTTC
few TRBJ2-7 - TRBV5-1 CASSLVSGPPTYEQYF TGCGCCAGCAGCTTGGTTTCCGGGCCTCCTACCTACGAGCAGTACTTC
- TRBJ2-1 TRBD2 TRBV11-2 CASSPLGGTSAYEQFF TGTGCCAGCAGCCCCCTGGGGGGGACTAGCGCCTATGAGCAGTTCTTC
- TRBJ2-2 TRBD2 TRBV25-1 CASSPPGLAGPRELFF TGTGCCAGCAGTCCCCCGGGACTAGCGGGCCCCCGGGAGCTGTTTTTT
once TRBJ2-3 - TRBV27 CASRHPTGPSTDTQYF TGTGCCAGCAGACACCCGACGGGGCCTAGCACAGATACGCAGTATTTT
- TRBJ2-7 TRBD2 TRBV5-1 CASSWTSGRAYEQYF TGCGCCAGCAGCTGGACTAGCGGGAGGGCCTACGAGCAGTACTTC
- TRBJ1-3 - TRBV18 CASSPSGQRNTIYF TGTGCCAGCTCACCATCTGGACAAAGGAACACCATATATTTT
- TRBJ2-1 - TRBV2 CASSKASSYNEQFF TGTGCCAGCAGTAAGGCTTCTTCCTACAATGAGCAGTTCTTC
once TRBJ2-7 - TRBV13 CASSDRFGTDLPYEQYF TGTGCCAGCAGCGACAGGTTTGGGACCGACTTACCCTACGAGCAGTACTTC
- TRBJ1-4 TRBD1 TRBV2 CASSVLGTAEKLFF TGTGCCAGCAGTGTACTCGGGACAGCTGAAAAACTGTTTTTT
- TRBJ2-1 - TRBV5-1 CASSLPMAVYDEQFF TGCGCCAGCAGCTTGCCCATGGCGGTATACGATGAGCAGTTCTTC
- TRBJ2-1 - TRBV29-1 CSVGGQAHNEQFF TGCAGCGTAGGCGGACAAGCTCACAATGAGCAGTTCTTC
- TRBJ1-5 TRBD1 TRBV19 CASSPGTGWNQPQHF TGTGCCAGTAGCCCAGGGACAGGTTGGAATCAGCCCCAGCATTTT
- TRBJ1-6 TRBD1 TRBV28 CASVDRDNSPLHF TGTGCCAGTGTGGACAGGGATAATTCACCCCTCCACTTT
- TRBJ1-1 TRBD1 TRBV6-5 CASSYLTGAGRTEAFF TGTGCCAGCAGTTACTTGACAGGGGCCGGGAGGACTGAAGCTTTCTTT
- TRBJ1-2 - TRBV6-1 CASSASAGPYGYTF TGTGCCAGCAGTGCGAGTGCAGGGCCCTATGGCTACACCTTC
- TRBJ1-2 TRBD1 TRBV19 CASRTGTGSYYGYTF TGTGCCAGTAGAACCGGGACAGGGTCCTACTATGGCTACACCTTC
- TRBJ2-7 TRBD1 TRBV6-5 CASKGTGTSYEQYF TGTGCCAGCAAAGGGACAGGGACCTCCTACGAGCAGTACTTC
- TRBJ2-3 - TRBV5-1 CASSLSHSTDTQYF TGCGCCAGCAGCTTGAGTCATAGCACAGATACGCAGTATTTT
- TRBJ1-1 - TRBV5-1 CASSLGGTWNTEAFF TGCGCCAGCAGCTTGGGAGGCACATGGAACACTGAAGCTTTCTTT